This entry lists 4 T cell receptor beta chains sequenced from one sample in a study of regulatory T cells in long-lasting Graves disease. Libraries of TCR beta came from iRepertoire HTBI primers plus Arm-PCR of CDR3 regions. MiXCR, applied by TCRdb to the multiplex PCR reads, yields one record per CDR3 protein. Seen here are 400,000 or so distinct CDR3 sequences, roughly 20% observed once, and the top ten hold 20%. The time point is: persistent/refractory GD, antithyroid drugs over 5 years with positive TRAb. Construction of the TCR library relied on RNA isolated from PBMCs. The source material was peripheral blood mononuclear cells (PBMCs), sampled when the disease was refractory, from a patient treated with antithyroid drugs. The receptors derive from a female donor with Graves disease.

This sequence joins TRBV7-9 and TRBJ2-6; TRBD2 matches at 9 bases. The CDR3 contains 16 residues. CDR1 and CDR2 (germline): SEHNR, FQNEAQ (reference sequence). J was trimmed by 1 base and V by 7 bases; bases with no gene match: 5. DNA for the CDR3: TGTGCCAGCACTATCGCGGGGGGGTCTGGGGCCAACGTCCTGACTTTC. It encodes CASTIAGGSGANVLTF.

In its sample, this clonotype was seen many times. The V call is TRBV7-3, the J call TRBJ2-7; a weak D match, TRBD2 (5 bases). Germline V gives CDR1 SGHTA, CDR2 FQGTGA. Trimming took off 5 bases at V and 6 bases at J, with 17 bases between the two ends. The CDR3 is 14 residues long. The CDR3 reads CASSKRLTSTEQYF. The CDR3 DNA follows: TGTGCCAGCAGCAAAAGACTAACGAGCACCGAGCAGTACTTC.

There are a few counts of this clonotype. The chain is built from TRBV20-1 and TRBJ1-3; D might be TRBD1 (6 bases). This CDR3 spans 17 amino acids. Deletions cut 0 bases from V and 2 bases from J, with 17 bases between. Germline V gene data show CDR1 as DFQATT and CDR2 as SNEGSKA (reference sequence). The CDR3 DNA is TGCAGTGCTAGAGATATCAGCCAGGGGACCGCTGGAAACACCATATATTTT. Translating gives CSARDISQGTAGNTIYF.

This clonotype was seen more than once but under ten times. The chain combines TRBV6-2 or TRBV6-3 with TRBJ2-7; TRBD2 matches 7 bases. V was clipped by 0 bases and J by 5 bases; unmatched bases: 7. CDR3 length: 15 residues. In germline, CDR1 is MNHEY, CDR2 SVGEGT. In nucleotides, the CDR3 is TGTGCCAGCAGTTACTCGTTTGCTAGCGGCAACGAGCAGTACTTC. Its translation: CASSYSFASGNEQYF.